The 24 T cell receptor beta chains below all came from one sample that was sequenced in a study of PD-1 blockade in classical Hodgkin lymphoma. Sequencing used immunoSEQ multiplex PCR; TCRdb keeps in-frame clones, though not all of them. Of approximately 21,000 clones listed, more than 85% are singletons. Time point here: newly diagnosed, previously untreated cHL patient sample. From thawed PBMCs, CD4+ T cells were purified using magnetic negative selection. Sequencing used CD4+ T cells from blood. The receptors derive from a human donor with classical Hodgkin lymphoma.

The chain employs TRBV11-2 and TRBJ2-1; D tentatively fits TRBD1 or TRBD2 (6 bases each). CDR3 length equals 15 residues. Trimming removed 5 bases from V and 5 bases from J, with 16 bases in between. Germline V gives CDR1 SGHAT, CDR2 FQNNGV. In DNA form, the CDR3 reads TGTGCCAGCAGCCTTCTAGGGGGGACTGACAATGAGCAGTTCTTC. This translates into CASSLLGGTDNEQFF. Full variable domain (missing parts from reference TRBV11-2 and TRBJ2-1): EAGVAQSPRYKIIEKRQSVAFWCNPISGHATLYWYQQILGQGPKLLIQFQNNGVVDDSQLPKDRFSAERLKGVDSTLKIQPAKLEDSAVYLCASSLLGGTDNEQFFGPGTRLTVL.

The V call is TRBV9, the J call TRBJ2-7; D might be TRBD1 (6 bases). The CDR3 totals 16 residues. Germline V lookup: CDR1 SGDLS, CDR2 YYNGEE. Between the trimmed V and J ends, which lost 4 bases and 1 base, there was a span of 18 bases. The CDR3 spells CASSLPQVTGSYEQYF. The DNA for the CDR3 is TGTGCCAGCAGCCTACCCCAGGTGACAGGATCCTACGAGCAGTACTTC.

The V call is TRBV11-3, the J call TRBJ1-5; D might be TRBD1 (5 bases). The V gene's germline CDR1 is SGHNT and CDR2 YENEEA. The CDR3 is 15 residues long. The V and J ends lost 2 bases and 7 bases respectively, with 15 bases between them. CDR3 nucleotide sequence: TGTGCCAGCAGCTTACTTTGCAGGGCTGAACAGCCCCAGCATTTT. Its protein is CASSLLCRAEQPQHF.

This chain links TRBV7-9 with TRBJ1-3, with no clear D. The CDR3 loop spans 15 amino acids. Per germline, CDR1 SEHNR and CDR2 FQNEAQ (reference sequence). With 0 bases removed from V and 6 bases from J, the gap between germline ends came to 12 bases. CDR3 sequence: CASSLAISGTNTIYF. CDR3 DNA sequence: TGTGCCAGCAGCTTAGCGATTTCGGGTACAAACACCATATATTTT.

The V and J genes are TRBV28 and TRBJ2-1; 9 positions match TRBD2. Germline V gene lookup returns CDR1 MDHEN and CDR2 SYDVKM. This CDR3 has 16 residues. Germline trimming cut 8 bases from V and 4 bases from J; bases unmatched to any gene: 12. This CDR3 reads CASYLGGLAGYNEQFF. CDR3 sequence (DNA): TGTGCCAGCTATCTTGGGGGACTAGCAGGTTACAATGAGCAGTTCTTC.

The CDR3 region is CASSPSGSNEKLFF. CDR3 in DNA: TGTGCCAGCTCACCGTCCGGAAGCAATGAAAAACTGTTTTTT. This chain connects TRBV18 to TRBJ1-4; D gene unclear. CDR3 length: 14 amino acids. Germline V lookup: CDR1 KGHSH, CDR2 LQKENI. Trimming stripped 3 bases from V and 5 bases from J, with 10 bases between.

The CDR3 loop reads CASSLEAGISFGFGELFF. The CDR3 DNA reads TGTGCCAGCAGCTTAGAGGCAGGGATTAGTTTTGGATTCGGGGAGCTGTTTTTT. The chain has TRBV7-6 and TRBJ2-2; D possibly corresponds to TRBD1 (5 bases). Germline CDR1 is SGHVS and CDR2 is FNYEAQ. This CDR3 is built from 18 residues. The V gene lost 1 base and the J gene lost 7 bases, with 22 bases spanning the gap. Together with reference TRBV7-6 and TRBJ2-2, the CDR3 gives the full variable domain: GAGVSQSPRYKVTKRGQDVALRCDPISGHVSLYWYRQALGQGPEFLTYFNYEAQQDKSGLPNDRFSAERPEGSISTLTIQRTEQRDSAMYRCASSLEAGISFGFGELFFGEGSRLTVL.

V usage is TRBV27 and J usage is TRBJ1-5; weak D call: TRBD1 (5 bases). Trimming stripped 6 bases from V and 2 bases from J, with 26 bases between. This CDR3 has 19 amino acids. CDR1 is MNHEY and CDR2 is SMNVEV in the germline V gene (reference sequence). The CDR3 sequence is CASSAHPGWYGGGNQPQHF. The CDR3 region has the DNA TGTGCCAGCAGCGCCCATCCCGGATGGTATGGAGGGGGCAATCAGCCCCAGCATTTT.

The chain joins TRBV18 to TRBJ1-3; D gene ambiguous. Germline CDR1 and CDR2: KGHSH and LQKENI. Deletions cut 2 bases from V and 0 bases from J, with 17 bases between. The CDR3 spans 18 residues. The CDR3 coding sequence is TGTGCCAGCTCACCAAAACTTCTTGGTACAGCCTCTGGAAACACCATATATTTT. Protein: CASSPKLLGTASGNTIYF.

The rearrangement joins TRBV5-8 to TRBJ2-1, with TRBD1 matching 7 bases. Germline CDR1 SGHTS, CDR2 YDEGEE. The J segment lost 3 bases and the V segment lost 2 bases, leaving 5 bases of the junction unmatched. The CDR3 sequence is 15 residues long. The CDR3 loop reads CASSFVGQVYNEQFF. DNA of the CDR3: TGTGCCAGCAGCTTTGTAGGACAGGTCTACAATGAGCAGTTCTTC.

The chain is built from TRBV18 and TRBJ1-2; tentative D call: TRBD1 (5 bases). The CDR3 covers 12 residues. The germline V and J ends were trimmed by 6 bases and 8 bases, with 13 bases remaining between them. Germline lookup yields CDR1 KGHSH and CDR2 LQKENI. The CDR3 spells CASSLAGQGYTF. CDR3 sequence (DNA): TGTGCCAGCTCGTTGGCGGGGCAGGGCTACACCTTC.

The chain is built from TRBV28 and TRBJ2-3; D might be TRBD2 (5 bases). CDR3 length: 15 residues. The V gene's germline CDR1 is MDHEN and CDR2 SYDVKM. V was cut by 7 bases and J by 0 bases, with 14 bases left in between. The CDR3 is CASTTTNPSTDTQYF. The CDR3 DNA follows: TGTGCCAGCACCACGACTAATCCTAGCACAGATACGCAGTATTTT.

This chain joins TRBV28 and TRBJ1-4; 7 bases agree with TRBD1. Germline-derived CDR1 and CDR2 are MDHEN and SYDVKM. J lost 4 bases, V lost 6 bases, and 8 bases had no gene match. The CDR3 has 15 residues. The CDR3 DNA is TGTGCCAGCAGCCCCCGACAGGGATTTAATGAAAAACTGTTTTTT. It is translated as CASSPRQGFNEKLFF.

The chain is built from TRBV11-3 and TRBJ2-5; 8 bases map to TRBD1. Per the germline V gene, CDR1 is SGHNT and CDR2 is YENEEA. The CDR3 contains 13 residues. V was pared by 4 bases and J by 9 bases, with 7 bases of the junction left unmatched. For the CDR3, the DNA is TGTGCCAGCAGCTCGGGGCGGACAGGGCCCCAGTACTTC. Its protein is CASSSGRTGPQYF.

V and J are TRBV2 and TRBJ1-1; tentative D call: TRBD1 (6 bases). Germline lookup yields CDR1 SNHLY and CDR2 FYNNEI. V was pared by 7 bases and J by 3 bases, with 21 bases between. The CDR3 extends over 16 amino acids. The CDR3 DNA reads TGTGCCAGCAAGGGTTTTCTATGGAGGGGGGACACTGAAGCTTTCTTT. The encoded protein is CASKGFLWRGDTEAFF.

V usage is TRBV5-1 and J usage is TRBJ2-7, with TRBD2 identical over 7 bases. V gave up 4 bases and J gave up 7 bases; unmatched junction bases: 8. Looked up from germline, CDR1 is SGHRS and CDR2 is YFSETQ. The length of the CDR3 is 13 residues. The CDR3 coding sequence is TGCGCCAGCAGCCCCGCCGGGGGGTGGGAGCAGTACTTC. Translating gives CASSPAGGWEQYF.

The gene calls are TRBV30 and TRBJ1-5; no firm D call. Germline V lookup: CDR1 GTSNPN, CDR2 SVGIG (reference sequence). This CDR3 comprises 14 residues. The germline V and J ends were trimmed by 2 bases and 9 bases, with 17 bases remaining between them. Written as DNA, the CDR3 is TGTGCCTGGAGTAAGGTTACATCCGAGGGGCCCCAGCATTTT. Amino acids: CAWSKVTSEGPQHF. Together with reference TRBV30 and TRBJ1-5, the CDR3 gives the full variable domain: SQTIHQWPATLVQPVGSPLSLECTVEGTSNPNLYWYRQAAGRGLQLLFYSVGIGQISSEVPQNLSASRPQDRQFILSSKKLLLSDSGFYLCAWSKVTSEGPQHFGDGTRLSIL.

The V gene is TRBV19, the J gene TRBJ1-6, with D perhaps matching TRBD1 (5 bases). Germline V gene data show CDR1 as LNHDA and CDR2 as SQIVND (reference sequence). With 4 bases removed from V and 11 bases from J, the gap between germline ends came to 15 bases. The CDR3 loop spans 14 amino acids. CDR3 sequence reads: CASSTNGRGAPLHF. The CDR3 nucleotides are TGTGCCAGTAGTACCAACGGACGGGGGGCACCCCTCCACTTT.

The rearrangement uses TRBV2 and TRBJ2-5, with D possibly called TRBD1 or TRBD2 (5 bases each). The CDR3 is made up of 13 amino acids. The V end lost 6 bases, the J end lost 9 bases, and 17 bases lay between the germline ends. Germline V lookup: CDR1 SNHLY, CDR2 FYNNEI. The CDR3 sequence: CASRSLGVEAQYF. The CDR3 DNA is TGTGCCAGCAGGAGCTTGGGGGTGGAGGCCCAGTACTTC.

This CDR3 is CASSLRGEGVIYGYTF. In DNA, the CDR3 is TGTGCCAGCAGCTTACGGGGGGAGGGCGTCATCTATGGCTACACCTTC. The rearrangement joins TRBV11-2 to TRBJ1-2, with TRBD1 as a possible D gene (5 bases). V was shortened by 2 bases and J by 4 bases, with 17 bases between the two germline ends. Germline assignment: CDR1 SGHAT and CDR2 FQNNGV. The CDR3 has 16 amino acids.

The gene calls are TRBV2 and TRBJ2-1; D is perhaps TRBD1 or TRBD2 (5 bases each). This CDR3 comprises 15 residues. Per the germline V gene, CDR1 is SNHLY and CDR2 is FYNNEI. V was shortened by 5 bases and J by 10 bases, with 21 bases between the two germline ends. CDR3 DNA sequence: TGTGCCAGCAGTCCCTGGGGGATGGGGATGATAGAGCAGTTCTTC. Translated, it gives CASSPWGMGMIEQFF.

With respect to this clone: Relative to the germline gene, one junction end is altered; a read error may explain this. The chain couples TRBV27 to TRBJ1-2; D is possibly TRBD1 (5 bases). This CDR3 is built from 12 residues. Germline V gene data show CDR1 as MNHEY and CDR2 as SMNVEV (reference sequence). DNA for the CDR3: TGTGCCAGCAGGAATAAGGGTTCGGGGACGGCCTTC. As protein: CASRNKGSGTAF.

V gene TRBV11-3 combines with J gene TRBJ2-2, with D unclear. This CDR3 is built from 13 residues. Looked up from germline, CDR1 is SGHNT and CDR2 is YENEEA. Between the trimmed V and J ends, which lost 4 bases and 5 bases, there was a span of 8 bases. CDR3 coding DNA: TGTGCCAGCAGCTCTTCAGGTACCGGGGAGCTGTTTTTT. As protein: CASSSSGTGELFF.

CDR3 in amino acids: CASSDPSRDTQYF. The CDR3 nucleotides are TGTGCCAGCAGTGATCCCAGTCGAGATACGCAGTATTTT. The rearrangement links TRBV6-1 to TRBJ2-3; D call uncertain. V gave up 3 bases and J gave up 5 bases, with 9 bases separating them. The CDR3 has 13 residues. Germline V gene lookup returns CDR1 MNHNS and CDR2 SASEGT.